The clone carrying this T cell receptor beta chain is labeled as medium-sized. V was pared by 0 bases and J by 1 base, with 7 bases between. The germline V gene encodes CDR1 SGDLS and CDR2 YYNGEE. The CDR3 loop spans 14 amino acids. The sample is drawn from a study of radiotherapy plus CTLA-4 blockade in lung cancer. Produced via immunoSEQ multiplex PCR; TCRdb's table is partial and in-frame only. The data contain roughly 35,000 clones, around 75% of them singletons. The source is a human donor with non-small cell lung cancer that progressed on radiotherapy plus ipilimumab. This material consisted of peripheral blood, taken from a patient treated with radiotherapy plus ipilimumab. J is TRBJ1-1 and V is TRBV9; no clear D gene. The CDR3 loop reads CASSVDMRNTEAFF. The CDR3 nucleotides are TGTGCCAGCAGCGTAGATATGAGGAACACTGAAGCTTTCTTT.